This TCR beta chain was observed in a study of blood T cell repertoires in COVID-19. About the study: Spain, Italy and the United States supplied samples that represented acute and convalescent COVID-19. Sources were T cells, B-cell-depleted T cells, or PBMCs; the material itself was cDNA or gDNA.

Original processing notes: Reference gene primer amplification in the assay estimated nucleated cell counts. Clones were sequenced by immunoSEQ multiplex PCR, and TCRdb holds only the in-frame ones, with some missing. V, J and clone size are taken as reported in that table, and D and trimming were inferred from the DNA itself. The sample includes about 220,000 clones, roughly 85% seen only once; the top ten take over 2%. Sequencing was carried out using peripheral blood. This TCR was sampled from a man aged 30-40 years who had recovered from COVID-19.

CDR3 coding DNA: TGTGCCAGCAGCCACGGACAGGTCCTCTCCTATAATTCACCCCTCCACTTT. This codes for CASSHGQVLSYNSPLHF. The chain carries TRBV3-1 (or the pseudogene TRBV3-2) and TRBJ1-6, with 7 bases identical to TRBD1. Unmatched junction bases numbered 5, after V lost 3 bases and J lost 0 bases. This CDR3 contains 17 residues. CDR1 and CDR2 (germline): LGHDT, YNNKEL (reference sequence).